Listed below are T cell receptor beta chains from one sample, sequenced in a study of shared clonotypes between healthy human individuals. Libraries were prepared by immunoSEQ multiplex PCR; TCRdb keeps only in-frame clonotypes and omits some of them. The sample yields 550,000 to 600,000 clones, around 76% seen once. Sequencing was done on a sample of PBMCs. These receptors were collected from a woman aged 40 to 49 in good health. Some clones in this sample may be carry-over from other donors' samples. The CDR3 runs from the conserved cysteine through the conserved F or W. Fields, in order: V gene, clone size, J gene, CDR3 length, D gene, CDR3 DNA, CDR3 protein. The D gene is left open where the match is weak. Not all rows give a size; the values are once, few, many and, for expanded clones, a class.

TRBV27	NA	TRBJ2-2	14	TRBD1	TGTGCCAGCAGGGCGACAGGGGGAATCGGGGAGCTGTTTTTT	CASRATGGIGELFF
TRBV2	NA	TRBJ2-1	14	NA	TGTGCCAGCAGTGCGAGAGACTCTGACAATGAGCAGTTCTTC	CASSARDSDNEQFF
TRBV7-2	many	TRBJ2-1	16	NA	TGTGCCAGCAGCTCCAACAGGGCAGGGGATTACAATGAGCAGTTCTTC	CASSSNRAGDYNEQFF
TRBV7-3	NA	TRBJ2-3	15	NA	TGTGCCAGCAGCGAAACGGACACTAGCACAGATACGCAGTATTTT	CASSETDTSTDTQYF
TRBV13	NA	TRBJ2-3	17	TRBD2	TGTGCCAGCAGCTTTACGTCGACTAGCGGGTTCACAGATACGCAGTATTTT	CASSFTSTSGFTDTQYF
TRBV29-1	NA	TRBJ1-2	11	NA	TGCAGCGTCAGGGTCAACTATGGCTACACCTTC	CSVRVNYGYTF
TRBV5-6	few	TRBJ2-7	16	TRBD2	TGTGCCAGCAGCTTCTACCCTAGCGGGAAGTCCTACGAGCAGTACTTC	CASSFYPSGKSYEQYF
TRBV10-3	NA	TRBJ1-1	13	NA	TGTGCCATCAGGCGGGACATGAACACTGAAGCTTTCTTT	CAIRRDMNTEAFF
TRBV30	once	TRBJ2-5	15	TRBD2	TGTGCCTGGAGGCTAGCGGGAGGAGTACAAGAGACCCAGTACTTC	CAWRLAGGVQETQYF
TRBV7-9	once	TRBJ2-3	11	NA	TGTGCCAGCAGTCTATCGGATACGCAGTATTTT	CASSLSDTQYF
TRBV5-1	NA	TRBJ2-7	14	NA	TGCGCCAGCAGCTTGGGTACCCAAGGGGGCGAGCAGTACTTC	CASSLGTQGGEQYF
TRBV5-1	NA	TRBJ1-4	15	TRBD1	TGCGCCAGCGGGAGGGACAGCGAAGGCCTAGAAAAACTGTTTTTT	CASGRDSEGLEKLFF
TRBV27	NA	TRBJ1-4	15	TRBD1	TGTGCCAGCAGTCGAGGGACAGTCCGGGGTGAAAAACTGTTTTTT	CASSRGTVRGEKLFF
TRBV28	NA	TRBJ1-2	15	NA	TGTGCCAGCAGTGAGGGGGGGGCCCCCCGCTATGGCTACACCTTC	CASSEGGAPRYGYTF
TRBV7-3	NA	TRBJ2-6	14	NA	TGTGCCAGCAGATGGGCCTCTGGGGCCAACGTCCTGACTTTC	CASRWASGANVLTF
TRBV5-5	once	TRBJ2-3	14	NA	TGTGCCAGCAGCGTCAATTTTGGGCTCGTTACGCAGTATTTT	CASSVNFGLVTQYF
TRBV30	NA	TRBJ1-3	14	NA	TGTGCCTGGAGTCCCCGGGAGTCTGGAAACACCATATATTTT	CAWSPRESGNTIYF
TRBV4-1	NA	TRBJ1-3	18	NA	TGCGCCAGCAGCCGGGTTCCATGGGACACGGTCTCTGGAAACACCATATATTTT	CASSRVPWDTVSGNTIYF
TRBV19	NA	TRBJ1-1	15	NA	TGTGCCAGTAGTACCCGGGACGGTTCTGGCACTGAAGCTTTCTTT	CASSTRDGSGTEAFF